This entry describes one T cell receptor beta chain. Researchers partitioned CD4+ cells into CD45RA+ naive and CD45RA-negative memory subsets. Trimming took off 1 base at V and 6 bases at J, with 22 bases between the two ends. The CDR3 length is 17 residues. The V gene's germline CDR1 is SGHAT and CDR2 FQNNGV. This record comes from a study of shared clonotypes between healthy human individuals. Profiling relied on immunoSEQ multiplex PCR, and the TCRdb table lists in-frame clones only, not all of them. The profile shows 2.5 million or so clones, approximately 90% of them singletons. Material: naive CD4+ T cells sorted from blood. Subset meaning: CD45RA+ positively selected. This clonotype was sampled from a man aged 18 to 29 in good health. The chain carries TRBV11-2 and TRBJ2-7; D is possibly TRBD1 (5 bases). The CDR3 spells CASSLGRVGLRDAEQYF. In nucleotides, the CDR3 is TGTGCCAGCAGCTTAGGCAGGGTGGGGCTTAGGGATGCCGAGCAGTACTTC.